A selection of T cell receptor beta chains follows, all from one sample in a study of early T cells in non-severe SARS-CoV-2 infection. One entry per CDR3 protein results from TCRdb running MiXCR on the 5' RACE reads. The sample yields around 31,000 distinct CDR3 sequences, about 9.5% seen once. Specimen: whole blood. The receptors originated from an adult who was a healthcare worker with PCR-confirmed SARS-CoV-2 infection or an uninfected control (not recorded which). CDR3s include the opening cysteine and the closing phenylalanine or tryptophan. The D gene is left open where the match is weak. Clone size appears in some rows only: once, few, many, or a class for an expanded clone.

J gene | D gene | V gene | clone size | CDR3 DNA | CDR3 protein
TRBJ2-7 | NA | TRBV7-9 | many | TGTGCCAGCAGCTCGACAGTGGGCGAGCAGTACTTC | CASSSTVGEQYF
TRBJ2-3 | TRBD2 | TRBV20-1 | many | TGCAGTGCTAGAGACCCCACTAGCGGGGGGACAGATACGCAGTATTTT | CSARDPTSGGTDTQYF
TRBJ1-1 | NA | TRBV4-3 | few | TGCGCCAGCAGCGGGCAGCTGAACACTGAAGCTTTCTTT | CASSGQLNTEAFF
TRBJ2-7 | NA | TRBV6-6 | few | TGTGCCAGCAGTTACTCGGACACCTCCTACGAGCAGTACTTC | CASSYSDTSYEQYF
TRBJ1-3 | NA | TRBV18 | NA | TGTGCCAGCTCACCACTGCCAACAGGGAGAGCTGGAAACACCATATATTTT | CASSPLPTGRAGNTIYF
TRBJ1-1 | NA | TRBV27 | few | TGTGCCAGCAGGCAGGGGTTGACTGAAGCTTTCTTT | CASRQGLTEAFF
TRBJ2-1 | TRBD2 | TRBV29-1 | few | TGCAGCGTTGAACCCCCTAGCGGGGGGGACAATGAGCAGTTCTTC | CSVEPPSGGDNEQFF
TRBJ1-2 | NA | TRBV29-1 | many | TGCAGCGTTGATTTCTCCACAGCAGCATCCTATGGCTACACCTTC | CSVDFSTAASYGYTF
TRBJ1-2 | NA | TRBV6-7 | many | TGTGCCAGCAGTTACTCGCGGGCTAACTATGGCTACACCTTC | CASSYSRANYGYTF
TRBJ2-1 | NA | TRBV19 | NA | TGTGCCAGTAGTATGCCCAGCGGGCCCTACAATGAGCAGTTCTTC | CASSMPSGPYNEQFF
TRBJ1-6 | TRBD1 | TRBV24-1 | NA | TGTGCCACCAGTCGGGGGACAGGGGAATCACCCCTCCACTTT | CATSRGTGESPLHF
TRBJ2-3 | NA | TRBV6-5 | few | TGTGCCAGCAGTTTAGACCTGGGGTCAGATACGCAGTATTTT | CASSLDLGSDTQYF
TRBJ1-1 | NA | TRBV9 | many | TGTGCCAGCAGCGTAGTGGGACAAGGTGAAGCTTTCTTT | CASSVVGQGEAFF
TRBJ1-5 | NA | TRBV4-2 | NA | TGTGCCAGCAGCCAAGTTAGACAAATTCCCAATCAGCCCCAGCATTTT | CASSQVRQIPNQPQHF
TRBJ2-5 | TRBD1 | TRBV12-3/TRBV12-4 | NA | TGTGCCAGCAGTTTAATTAACAGGGGAGAGACCCAGTACTTC | CASSLINRGETQYF
TRBJ1-5 | TRBD1 | TRBV5-1 | few | TGCGCCAGCAGCTTGGGGACAGGGTTGGGCCAGCCCCAGCATTTT | CASSLGTGLGQPQHF
TRBJ2-1 | NA | TRBV6-1 | many | TGTGCCAGCAGGACAAGCTACAATGAGCAGTTCTTC | CASRTSYNEQFF
TRBJ2-3 | NA | TRBV5-6 | NA | TGTGCCAGCAACCCAAACCCCGTGGCTCCCAGCACAGATACGCAGTATTTT | CASNPNPVAPSTDTQYF
TRBJ2-7 | NA | TRBV28 | few | TGTGCCAGCAGTCGCCCTAACTGGGCGTCCTACGAGCAGTACTTC | CASSRPNWASYEQYF
TRBJ1-1 | NA | TRBV7-8 | many | TGTGCCAGCAGCTTAGAGTCTTCAACTGAAGCTTTCTTT | CASSLESSTEAFF
TRBJ1-5 | NA | TRBV7-2 | few | TGTGCCAGCAGCTTACAGAGTAGCAATCAGCCCCAGCATTTT | CASSLQSSNQPQHF
TRBJ2-2 | NA | TRBV20-1 | many | TGCAGTGCCCTAATAAAGGGTGTAAATACCGGGGAGCTGTTTTTT | CSALIKGVNTGELFF
TRBJ1-3 | NA | TRBV7-2 | NA | TGTGCCAGCAGCTTCCGGAGAGGGACGTATGGAAACACCATATATTTT | CASSFRRGTYGNTIYF
TRBJ2-1 | TRBD1 | TRBV3-1 | medium-sized | TGTGCCAGCAGCCAAGAACTCAGGGCAGGGGGCCATAGTAATGAGCAGTTCTTC | CASSQELRAGGHSNEQFF
TRBJ2-1 | NA | TRBV7-2 | few | TGTGCCAGCAGCTTGGGAGTTAATGAGCAGTTCTTC | CASSLGVNEQFF
TRBJ2-3 | NA | TRBV11-2 | many | TGTGCCAGCAGCTTGAGTTCATTCACAGATACGCAGTATTTT | CASSLSSFTDTQYF
TRBJ1-5 | NA | TRBV7-2 | NA | TGTGCCAGCAGCTTACCCGGAAATCAGCCCCAGCATTTT | CASSLPGNQPQHF
TRBJ2-5 | NA | TRBV6-5 | many | TGTGCCAGCAGTTACGGAGCTAACCAAGAGACCCAGTACTTC | CASSYGANQETQYF
TRBJ2-7 | NA | TRBV18 | medium-sized | TGTGCCAGCTCACCACCGGCCAGGGGTGTAGAGCAGTACTTC | CASSPPARGVEQYF
TRBJ1-2 | NA | TRBV6-5 | many | TGTGCCAGCAGTTACTCCCCTCCGGAGGGATCTAACTATGGCTACACCTTC | CASSYSPPEGSNYGYTF
TRBJ2-7 | NA | TRBV12-3/TRBV12-4 | few | TGTGCCAGCAGTTTAGGATTGGGAGAGCAGTACTTC | CASSLGLGEQYF
TRBJ2-7 | NA | TRBV29-1 | many | TGCAGCGTTGTTCCGGGACAAACAACCTACGAGCAGTACTTC | CSVVPGQTTYEQYF
TRBJ1-2 | NA | TRBV7-9 | few | TGTGCCAGCAGCTTACGATCCTATGGCTACACCTTC | CASSLRSYGYTF
TRBJ2-3 | TRBD2 | TRBV20-1 | many | TGCAGTGCTAGGACGGAAGCGGGGGGGCCGGATACGCAGTATTTT | CSARTEAGGPDTQYF
TRBJ2-2 | NA | TRBV27 | many | TGTGCCAGCAGTTTTTCGGGGGCCCTCACCGGGGAGCTGTTTTTT | CASSFSGALTGELFF
TRBJ2-5 | NA | TRBV3-1 | many | TGTGCCAGCAGCGGCAGGGCTGGAGAGACCCAGTACTTC | CASSGRAGETQYF
TRBJ1-1 | NA | TRBV5-1 | many | TGCGCCAGCAGCACGCAGGGGAACACTGAAGCTTTCTTT | CASSTQGNTEAFF
TRBJ2-1 | NA | TRBV4-3 | many | TGCGCCAGCAGCCCTGTAGGCGGGTTGGGACATGAGCAGTTCTTC | CASSPVGGLGHEQFF
TRBJ1-4 | NA | TRBV5-6 | large | TGTGCCAGCAGCTTCCCGGGCCAGGTGAATGAAAAACTGTTTTTT | CASSFPGQVNEKLFF
TRBJ2-7 | NA | TRBV15 | many | TGTGCCACCAGCAGAGTTCCCAGGGTAGGCGAGCAGTACTTC | CATSRVPRVGEQYF
TRBJ2-5 | NA | TRBV29-1 | NA | TGCAGCGTAAACATGTACCAAGAGACCCAGTACTTC | CSVNMYQETQYF
TRBJ1-1 | TRBD1 | TRBV11-1 | many | TGTGCCAGCAGCCCGGACAGGGGGCTAGCTGAAGCTTTCTTT | CASSPDRGLAEAFF
TRBJ2-5 | NA | TRBV7-8 | NA | TGTGCCAGCAGCTTGGAGCGAAGGGGTTTAAAGACCCAGTACTTC | CASSLERRGLKTQYF
TRBJ1-1 | NA | TRBV30 | NA | TGTGCCTGGAGCATTGACGGGAACACTGAAGCTTTCTTT | CAWSIDGNTEAFF
TRBJ2-3 | NA | TRBV6-4 | few | TGTGCCAGCAGCCCCGAGGGGTTCACAGATACGCAGTATTTT | CASSPEGFTDTQYF
TRBJ2-7 | NA | TRBV10-3 | NA | TGTGCCATCAACCACCAGGGGAGCGAGCAGTACTTC | CAINHQGSEQYF
TRBJ2-7 | NA | TRBV6-2/TRBV6-3 | NA | TGTGCCAGCAGTTATCAGGGGCCCTACGAGCAGTACTTC | CASSYQGPYEQYF
TRBJ1-2 | NA | TRBV20-1 | once | TGCAGTGCAACTGACGGCGACGCGGGCTACACCTTC | CSATDGDAGYTF
TRBJ2-3 | NA | TRBV30 | few | TGTGCCTGGAGTGTAAAGGGCAGGGGTGTGGGCACAGATACGCAGTATTTT | CAWSVKGRGVGTDTQYF
TRBJ2-2 | NA | TRBV11-3 | NA | TGTGCCAGCAGCTTAGCCACAGGAGTTACCGGGGAGCTGTTTTTT | CASSLATGVTGELFF
TRBJ2-2 | NA | TRBV14 | few | TGTGCCAGCAGCCAAGATCGAGGCAGGGATTGGCCCGGGGAGCTGTTTTTT | CASSQDRGRDWPGELFF
TRBJ2-2 | NA | TRBV7-2 | many | TGTGCCAGCAGCTTTTGGGGCGGGGAGCTGTTTTTT | CASSFWGGELFF
TRBJ1-5 | NA | TRBV6-6 | NA | TGTGCCAGCAGTTACGCGGATCAGCCCCAGCATTTT | CASSYADQPQHF
TRBJ2-5 | NA | TRBV30 | NA | TGTGCCTGGATAAGGACAGAGACCCAGTACTTC | CAWIRTETQYF
TRBJ1-5 | NA | TRBV30 | many | TGTGCCTGGAGGGGAAGGGACGGTCAGCCCCAGCATTTT | CAWRGRDGQPQHF